Presented here are 25 T cell receptor beta chains from one specimen sequenced in a study of shared clonotypes between healthy human individuals. Sequenced by immunoSEQ multiplex PCR; TCRdb stores in-frame clones only, minus some. The sample consists of some 800,000 clones, about 91% of them appearing once. In the naive CD8 group, cells lacked CD45RO and were positively selected for CCR7, so terminally differentiated effector memory CD45RA+ cells were left out. Material for sequencing was naive CD8+ T cells sorted from blood. The source is a man aged 25-40 years in good health.

Concerning this clone itself: Other DNA sequences from this sample encode an identical CDR3 as well. The rearrangement uses TRBV7-2 and TRBJ2-1, with D possibly being TRBD2 (6 bases). Germline loops: CDR1 SGHTA, CDR2 FQGNSA. The CDR3 sequence is 11 residues long. Deletions cut 5 bases from V and 9 bases from J, with 8 bases between. CDR3 sequence (DNA): TGTGCCAGCAGCCTGGGGGGTGAGCAGTTCTTC. Protein sequence: CASSLGGEQFF.

This chain uses TRBV9 with TRBJ2-3; tentative D call: TRBD2 (5 bases). Trimming shortened V by 4 bases and J by 1 base, and 7 bases separated the two germline ends. CDR1 and CDR2 (germline): SGDLS, YYNGEE. CDR3 length equals 13 residues. CDR3 region: CASSPGGTDTQYF. In DNA form, the CDR3 reads TGTGCCAGCAGCCCCGGGGGCACAGATACGCAGTATTTT. Supplemented by reference TRBV9 and TRBJ2-3, the full variable domain reads DSGVTQTPKHLITATGQRVTLRCSPRSGDLSVYWYQQSLDQGLQFLIQYYNGEERAKGNILERFSAQQFPDLHSELNLSSLELGDSALYFCASSPGGTDTQYFGPGTRLTVL.

This clone was detected once. CDR3 sequence reads: CASSPLSGSLYNEQFF. The CDR3 region has the DNA TGTGCCAGCAGCCCCTTAAGCGGGAGTCTCTACAATGAGCAGTTCTTC. The chain is built from TRBV7-2 and TRBJ2-1, with 8 bases aligning to TRBD2. This CDR3 has 16 residues. The trim removed 5 bases at V and 3 bases at J, leaving 9 bases unmatched. Germline-derived CDR1 and CDR2 are SGHTA and FQGNSA.

The rearrangement links TRBV9 to TRBJ1-1; D gene ambiguous. Germline CDR1 reads SGDLS; CDR2 reads YYNGEE. Trimming pared 3 bases from V and 3 bases from J, leaving 12 bases between. This CDR3 spans 14 amino acids. As DNA, the CDR3 is TGTGCCAGCAGCGCGGCTCCGGGTGACACTGAAGCTTTCTTT. This sequence encodes CASSAAPGDTEAFF.

The chain uses TRBV11-2 and TRBJ1-2, with no clear D. V lost 5 bases, J lost 5 bases, and 15 bases lay in between. Germline CDR1 and CDR2: SGHAT and FQNNGV. The CDR3 has 14 amino acids. The CDR3: CASSPTRGTYGYTF. The CDR3 bases are TGTGCCAGCAGCCCCACACGGGGAACTTATGGCTACACCTTC.

As to this clone: Other DNA sequences in this sample translate to the same CDR3. The rearrangement links TRBV9 to TRBJ2-3; the D is unclear. There are 12 residues in the CDR3. V was shortened by 0 bases and J by 4 bases, with 3 bases between the two germline ends. Germline CDR1 and CDR2: SGDLS and YYNGEE. The CDR3 spells CASSVEADTQYF. DNA for the CDR3: TGTGCCAGCAGCGTAGAGGCAGATACGCAGTATTTT.

This chain uses TRBV4-1 with TRBJ2-3; D gene unclear. CDR1 is MGHRA and CDR2 is YSYEKL in the germline V gene. The CDR3 loop spans 16 amino acids. V lost 0 bases and J 1 base, leaving 11 bases between the germline ends. The CDR3 nucleotides are TGCGCCAGCAGCCAAGATGGCAAAACGGGCACAGATACGCAGTATTTT. Its translation is CASSQDGKTGTDTQYF.

This chain connects TRBV27 to TRBJ2-1, with 13 positions matching TRBD2. V lost 7 bases to trimming and J lost 3 bases; unmatched junction nucleotides: 6. Per germline, CDR1 MNHEY and CDR2 SMNVEV (reference sequence). The CDR3 has 16 residues. Here the CDR3 reads CASTSGTSGIYNEQFF. The CDR3 DNA reads as TGTGCCAGCACCTCGGGGACTAGCGGGATCTACAATGAGCAGTTCTTC.

The chain joins TRBV15 to TRBJ2-5; TRBD1 might be the D (6 bases). This CDR3 is 15 amino acids long. Germline loops: CDR1 LNHNV, CDR2 YYDKDF (reference sequence). Between the trimmed V and J ends, which lost 5 bases and 5 bases, there was a span of 18 bases. CDR3: CATSDTGPEVETQYF. The DNA for the CDR3 is TGTGCCACCAGCGATACAGGGCCTGAGGTTGAGACCCAGTACTTC.

This rearrangement joins TRBV28 to TRBJ1-5; TRBD1 matches 10 bases. V shed 6 bases, J shed 0 bases, and the junction held 5 bases outside the gene matches. CDR1 and CDR2 from the germline V gene are MDHEN and SYDVKM. The CDR3 runs 16 residues. The CDR3 DNA reads as TGTGCCAGCAGACAAGACAGGGGGCTTAGCAATCAGCCCCAGCATTTT. It translates to CASRQDRGLSNQPQHF.

The CDR3 DNA is TGCAGCGTTGAAACCCCCGCGGGGACATACAATGAGCAGTTCTTC. Protein: CSVETPAGTYNEQFF. J is TRBJ2-1 and V is TRBV29-1; the D call may be TRBD1 or TRBD2 (6 bases each). The V gene's germline CDR1 is SQVTM and CDR2 ANQGSEA. V was shortened by 2 bases and J by 4 bases, with 15 bases between the two germline ends. The length of the CDR3 is 15 residues.

The rearrangement uses TRBV7-6 and TRBJ2-7, with a possible D match to TRBD1 (9 bases). The CDR3 runs 16 residues. Deletions cut 4 bases from V and 0 bases from J, with 16 bases between. CDR1 and CDR2 (germline): SGHVS, FNYEAQ. In DNA form, the CDR3 reads TGTGCCAGCAGCTCGACAGGGGGACTAGGCTCCTACGAGCAGTACTTC. It encodes CASSSTGGLGSYEQYF.

V gene TRBV13 combines with J gene TRBJ2-7, with TRBD1 matching 10 bases. The CDR3 is 14 amino acids. The germline CDR1 and CDR2 sequences are PRHDT and FYEKMQ (reference sequence). V dropped 4 bases and J dropped 2; count of bases not matched to a gene: 2. The CDR3 here is CASSSDRGAYEQYF. The CDR3 DNA sequence: TGTGCCAGCAGCTCGGACAGGGGGGCCTACGAGCAGTACTTC.

The chain joins TRBV4-1 to TRBJ2-1; unclear D gene. The CDR3 has 15 residues. Trimming took 4 bases from V and 8 from J, leaving 18 bases between them. Germline V CDR1 and CDR2: MGHRA, YSYEKL. The CDR3 region has the DNA TGCGCCAGCAGCCTTGAAATCGGCAAAATCGATGAGCAGTTCTTC. It encodes CASSLEIGKIDEQFF.

The V call is TRBV29-1, the J call TRBJ2-3; 10 bases are shared with TRBD2. Germline CDR1 SQVTM, CDR2 ANQGSEA. Trimming at V came to 7 bases and at J to 1 base, leaving 8 bases not matched to a gene. This CDR3 spans 15 amino acids. CDR3 nucleotide sequence: TGCAGCGCGTCTAGCGGGAGTGAGGGCACAGATACGCAGTATTTT. Encoded protein: CSASSGSEGTDTQYF.

The chain combines TRBV29-1 with TRBJ1-4; no definite D call. The V gene lost 2 bases and the J gene lost 3 bases, with 10 bases spanning the gap. In germline, CDR1 is SQVTM, CDR2 ANQGSEA. The CDR3 runs to 14 residues. The CDR3 sequence: CSVESGKSNEKLFF. The CDR3, as DNA: TGCAGCGTTGAATCGGGGAAGTCTAATGAAAAACTGTTTTTT.

The gene calls are TRBV7-5 and TRBJ2-7; no DNA check was done on the table's D call, TRBD1. TRBV7-5 is recorded as a pseudogene. The CDR3 runs to 14 residues. CDR3 sequence reads: CYLRGQGGPYEQYF. The CDR3 DNA sequence: TGCTATCTCCGGGGACAGGGTGGACCCTACGAGCAGTACTTC.

This clone was counted between two and nine times. At the DNA level, this CDR3 is encoded by other sequences in the same sample as well. The chain employs TRBV7-9 and TRBJ1-5; D is unclear. V was pared by 3 bases and J by 0 bases, with 6 bases between. The length of the CDR3 is 14 residues. In germline, CDR1 is SEHNR, CDR2 FQNEAQ (reference sequence). The CDR3 sequence: CASSLTDSNQPQHF. DNA for the CDR3: TGTGCCAGCAGCTTGACGGATAGCAATCAGCCCCAGCATTTT.

This chain uses TRBV4-1 with TRBJ2-5; D ambiguous. CDR1 MGHRA and CDR2 YSYEKL come from the germline V gene. V dropped 1 base and J dropped 5 bases, with 5 bases sitting between them. The CDR3 length is 12 residues. The chain's CDR3 is CASSQGPETQYF. DNA for the CDR3: TGCGCCAGCAGCCAAGGTCCGGAGACCCAGTACTTC.

This clone appeared a single time. Other DNA sequences from this sample encode an identical CDR3 as well. The gene calls are TRBV15 and TRBJ1-5; D unresolved. Trimming took off 0 bases at V and 2 bases at J, with 5 bases between the two ends. The CDR3 has 14 amino acids. Looked up from germline, CDR1 is LNHNV and CDR2 is YYDKDF (reference sequence). CDR3 amino acids: CATSRDKGNQPQHF. CDR3 sequence (DNA): TGTGCCACCAGCAGAGACAAAGGCAATCAGCCCCAGCATTTT. The full variable domain, in which reference TRBV15 and TRBJ1-5 provide the parts outside the CDR3, is DAMVIQNPRYQVTQFGKPVTLSCSQTLNHNVMYWYQQKSSQAPKLLFHYYDKDFNNEADTPDNFQSRRPNTSFCFLDIRSPGLGDTAMYLCATSRDKGNQPQHFGDGTRLSIL.

Written as DNA, the CDR3 is TGTGCCAGTAGTCCTCCAGCGGGGGGGTTTTCAGATACGCAGTATTTT. It yields the protein CASSPPAGGFSDTQYF. The chain recombines TRBV19 with TRBJ2-3; 10 nucleotides match TRBD2. V lost 5 bases to trimming and J lost 4 bases; unmatched junction nucleotides: 9. Germline V gene data show CDR1 as LNHDA and CDR2 as SQIVND (reference sequence). The CDR3 loop spans 16 amino acids.

The chain employs TRBV4-3 and TRBJ1-1, with D tentatively TRBD1 (5 bases). The V gene's germline CDR1 is LGHNA and CDR2 YSLEER. The CDR3 spans 16 residues. V lost 5 bases to trimming and J lost 0 bases, with 16 bases between them. The CDR3 loop reads CASSEGRPPVNTEAFF. DNA of the CDR3: TGCGCCAGCAGCGAGGGGAGGCCCCCGGTGAACACTGAAGCTTTCTTT.

The table lists this clone with a count of one. The chain has TRBV27 and TRBJ2-1; 7 bases match TRBD1. CDR3 length: 12 residues. Germline V gene lookup returns CDR1 MNHEY and CDR2 SMNVEV (reference sequence). V trimming: 5 bases; J trimming: 9 bases; junction bases outside the gene matches: 4. The DNA of the CDR3 is TGTGCCAGCAGTGAGTACAGGGGTGAGCAGTTCTTC. It specifies CASSEYRGEQFF.

V and J are TRBV5-1 and TRBJ2-7; no clear D. Germline CDR1 and CDR2: SGHRS and YFSETQ. Trimming took 6 bases from V and 2 from J, leaving 12 bases between them. The CDR3 runs to 13 residues. The CDR3: CASKDGITYEQYF. CDR3 nucleotides: TGCGCCAGCAAAGACGGAATTACCTACGAGCAGTACTTC.

J is TRBJ1-2 and V is TRBV5-1, with D uncertain. CDR1 is SGHRS, CDR2 YFSETQ, per germline. V gave up 0 bases and J gave up 4 bases, with 16 bases separating them. The CDR3 totals 16 residues. The CDR3 nucleotides read TGCGCCAGCAGCTTGGCGGATCCACGCCTACTCTATGGCTACACCTTC. It is translated as CASSLADPRLLYGYTF. The full variable domain, in which reference TRBV5-1 and TRBJ1-2 provide the parts outside the CDR3, is KAGVTQTPRYLIKTRGQQVTLSCSPISGHRSVSWYQQTPGQGLQFLFEYFSETQRNKGNFPGRFSGRQFSNSRSEMNVSTLELGDSALYLCASSLADPRLLYGYTFGSGTRLTVV.